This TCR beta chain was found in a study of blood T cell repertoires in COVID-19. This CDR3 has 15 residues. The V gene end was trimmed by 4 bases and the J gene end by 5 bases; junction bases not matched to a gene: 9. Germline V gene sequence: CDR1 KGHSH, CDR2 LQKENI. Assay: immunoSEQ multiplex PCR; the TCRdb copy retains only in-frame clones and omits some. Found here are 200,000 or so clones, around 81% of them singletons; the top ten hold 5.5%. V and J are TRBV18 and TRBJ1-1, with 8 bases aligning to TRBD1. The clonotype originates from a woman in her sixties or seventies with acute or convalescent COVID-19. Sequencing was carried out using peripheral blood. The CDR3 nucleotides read TGTGCCAGCTCACTTATACAGGGGGTTATGACTGAAGCTTTCTTT. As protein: CASSLIQGVMTEAFF. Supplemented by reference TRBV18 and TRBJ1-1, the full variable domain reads NAGVMQNPRHLVRRRGQEARLRCSPMKGHSHVYWYRQLPEEGLKFMVYLQKENIIDESGMPKERFSAEFPKEGPSILRIQQVVRGDSAAYFCASSLIQGVMTEAFFGQGTRLTVV.